This T cell receptor (beta chain) originates from a study of T cells after yellow fever vaccination. This clonotype was recorded many times. As yet, its antigen is unknown. This CDR3 region has 8 residues. The germline V gene encodes CDR1 LNHDA and CDR2 SQIVND (reference sequence). V was shortened by 9 bases and J by 8 bases, with 4 bases between the two germline ends. Notes on the study in general: Post-booster samples contained most primary-vaccination clones (roughly 96% CD4, approximately 88% CD8). Few clonotypes appeared in both CD4 and CD8 compartments.

Template switching by 5'RACE produced TCR cDNA, adding a universal primer site and UMIs. TCRdb fed the 5' RACE reads into MiXCR, producing one record per CDR3 protein. The sample comprises some 29,000 distinct CDR3 sequences, around 5% of which are singletons, and about two fifths rests with the top ten. The sequencing used CD8+ T cells sorted from PBMCs, collected 10 days after the yellow fever booster vaccination. The gene calls are TRBV19 and TRBJ1-1, with D hard to call. This sequence originates from a man younger than 40 who received the YFV17D yellow fever vaccine. In DNA form, the CDR3 reads TGTGCCAGCCACGAAGCTTTCTTT. Protein sequence: CASHEAFF.